One and the same sample provided the 10 T cell receptor beta chains below, sequenced in a study of blood T cell repertoires in COVID-19. Sequenced by immunoSEQ multiplex PCR; TCRdb stores in-frame clones only, minus some. Of around 150,000 clones in the sample, approximately 92% were seen once. The sequencing sample was made of peripheral blood. These receptors were obtained from a woman aged 45-60 years with acute or convalescent COVID-19.

This chain connects TRBV7-9 to TRBJ1-1; TRBD1 agrees at 7 bases. After removal of 5 bases from V and 0 bases from J, the junction contained 3 bases not matched to a gene. CDR3 length: 14 residues. Germline V gene lookup returns CDR1 SEHNR and CDR2 FQNEAQ (reference sequence). Written as DNA, the CDR3 is TGTGCCAGCAGCCGGACAGGCCTGAACACTGAAGCTTTCTTT. It is translated as CASSRTGLNTEAFF. The full variable domain, with the rest looked up from reference TRBV7-9 and TRBJ1-1, is DTGVSQNPRHKITKRGQNVTFRCDPISEHNRLYWYRQTLGQGPEFLTYFQNEAQLEKSRLLSDRFSAERPKGSFSTLEIQRTEQGDSAMYLCASSRTGLNTEAFFGQGTRLTVV.

The CDR3: CASSLETPYSNQPQHF. CDR3 DNA: TGTGCCAGCAGTCTTGAGACACCATATAGCAATCAGCCCCAGCATTTT. The V gene is TRBV27, the J gene TRBJ1-5; D is unresolved. The CDR3 spans 16 residues. Trimming stripped 5 bases from V and 0 bases from J, with 14 bases between. Looked up from germline, CDR1 is MNHEY and CDR2 is SMNVEV (reference sequence).

The V and J genes are TRBV30 and TRBJ1-1; D is possibly TRBD1 (5 bases). V gave up 0 bases and J gave up 6 bases, with 14 bases separating them. Looked up from germline, CDR1 is GTSNPN and CDR2 is SVGIG (reference sequence). The CDR3 loop spans 14 amino acids. The CDR3 sequence: CAWSVRGREAEAFF. The DNA of the CDR3 is TGTGCCTGGAGTGTACGGGGCAGGGAGGCTGAAGCTTTCTTT.

The chain recombines TRBV5-4 with TRBJ1-1; 11 bases line up with TRBD1. Germline CDR1 is SGHNT and CDR2 is YYREEE (reference sequence). After removal of 4 bases from V and 5 bases from J, the junction contained 7 bases not matched to a gene. This CDR3 has 15 amino acids. In DNA form, the CDR3 reads TGTGCCAGCAGCCAACCGGGACAGGGGGAAACTGAAGCTTTCTTT. Translating gives CASSQPGQGETEAFF.

The V gene is TRBV7-2, the J gene TRBJ1-2, with TRBD1 identical over 8 bases. J gave up 4 bases and V 5 bases, and 9 bases lay outside the gene matches. The CDR3 totals 15 residues. Germline loops: CDR1 SGHTA, CDR2 FQGNSA. The DNA for the CDR3 is TGTGCCAGCAGCAAGGACAGGGCCAACGTCTATGGCTACACCTTC. As protein: CASSKDRANVYGYTF.

This clone was counted a few times. The chain carries TRBV7-8 and TRBJ1-2, with D maybe TRBD1 (5 bases). Deletions cut 1 base from V and 4 bases from J, with 13 bases between. Germline lookup yields CDR1 SGHVS and CDR2 FQNEAQ. CDR3 length: 15 amino acids. The CDR3 nucleotides are TGTGCCAGCAGCTTAGATGGACACCCCTCCTATGGCTACACCTTC. Protein product: CASSLDGHPSYGYTF.

The DNA for the CDR3 is TGCGCCAGCTCCCGATCCGAAACGGGCTCTGGAAACACCATATATTTT. This codes for CASSRSETGSGNTIYF. The J gene is TRBJ1-3, the V gene TRBV5-1, with D uncertain. Germline lookup yields CDR1 SGHRS and CDR2 YFSETQ. The CDR3 length is 16 residues. V was clipped by 7 bases and J by 0 bases, with 17 bases between them.

The chain couples TRBV10-2 to TRBJ1-1; 7 bases map to TRBD1. The CDR3 is 14 amino acids. CDR1 WSHSY and CDR2 SAAADI come from the germline V gene. V lost 6 bases, J lost 1 base, and 5 bases stayed unmatched. In DNA form, the CDR3 reads TGCGCCAGCAGAGCCGGGACAGCGAACACTGAAGCTTTCTTT. Its protein is CASRAGTANTEAFF.

This chain's CDR3 is CASSFSSGWGTDTQYF. CDR3 in DNA: TGTGCCAGCAGCTTCTCTAGCGGTTGGGGCACAGATACGCAGTATTTT. The chain employs TRBV11-1 and TRBJ2-3, with 7 nucleotides matching TRBD2. The CDR3 extends over 16 amino acids. The V gene's germline CDR1 is SGHAT and CDR2 FQDESV (reference sequence). J was trimmed by 1 base and V by 3 bases; bases with no gene match: 7.

J is TRBJ1-2 and V is TRBV6-1; 7 bases match TRBD1. The CDR3 covers 17 residues. The V segment lost 2 bases and the J segment 4 bases; nucleotides outside the gene matches: 13. In germline, CDR1 is MNHNS, CDR2 SASEGT. The CDR3 sequence is CASSEPYLGQGVYGYTF. For the CDR3, the DNA is TGTGCCAGCAGTGAACCCTACCTTGGGCAGGGGGTCTATGGCTACACCTTC.